The 3 T cell receptor beta chains in this list originate from one sample, sequenced in a study of post-analysis software for immune sequencing data. Whole-study findings and limits: Patients used about 5 TRBV segments, including TRBV5-6, TRBV5-1 and TRBV20-1, more often than controls.

Sequencing libraries made from TCR beta cDNA carried unique molecular identifiers. From the PCR reads, TCRdb called clonotypes with MiXCR, one entry per CDR3 protein. Among 430,000 or so distinct CDR3 sequences, 30% to 40% were seen once, and the ten largest hold about 8%. Their antigen targets remain unknown. The source material was blood. These receptors all stem from a girl aged 2-10 years with multiple sclerosis.

The V call is TRBV9, the J call TRBJ2-3; D is tentatively TRBD1 or TRBD2 (6 bases each). In germline, CDR1 is SGDLS, CDR2 YYNGEE. Trimming removed 3 bases from V and 4 bases from J, with 24 bases in between. This CDR3 is 18 amino acids long. CDR3 loop: CASSGSGAVGGLADTQYF. The CDR3 bases are TGTGCCAGCAGCGGGAGCGGAGCTGTAGGGGGGCTAGCAGATACGCAGTATTTT.

This clonotype was seen a few times. The chain combines TRBV6-6 with TRBJ2-4; 8 nucleotides agree with TRBD1. The DNA end is more similar to TRBJ2-7, so the J call may be wrong. CDR1 and CDR2 from the germline V gene are MNHNY and SVGAGI (reference sequence). This CDR3 spans 13 amino acids. This CDR3 reads CASTQTGAYEQYF. CDR3 in DNA: TGTGCCAGCACCCAGACAGGGGCCTACGAGCAGTACTTC.

This clonotype was recorded a few times. The chain carries TRBV5-1 and TRBJ1-5; 8 bases align to TRBD1. The CDR3 length is 15 residues. The germline V gene has CDR1 SGHRS and CDR2 YFSETQ. Losses at the gene ends were 3 bases for V and 7 bases for J; bases not matched to a gene: 9. CDR3 nucleotide sequence: TGCGCCAGCAGCTCGACAGGGGACGGGGCCCAGCCCCAGCATTTT. The encoded protein is CASSSTGDGAQPQHF.